Shown below are 24 T cell receptor beta chains from a single sample sequenced in a study of OX40 agonist ivuxolimab in advanced cancers. Using immunoSEQ multiplex PCR, the repertoire was profiled, and TCRdb retains in-frame clones only, with some absent. The profile shows tens of thousands of clones, roughly 80% of them singletons. The sequencing here drew on CD4+ or CD8+ T cells sorted from blood, taken in a trial of the OX40 agonist ivuxolimab. The receptor set was obtained from an adult with an advanced solid tumor such as melanoma, head and neck, liver or kidney cancer.

This clone was observed once. The chain is built from TRBV6-5 and TRBJ2-7, with D uncertain. This CDR3 spans 14 amino acids. Trimming removed 7 bases from V and 1 base from J, with 14 bases in between. The germline gives CDR1 MNHEY, CDR2 SVGAGI. The CDR3 DNA sequence: TGTGCCAGCAAACGGTCTACCGATTCCTACGAGCAGTACTTC. Translating it yields CASKRSTDSYEQYF.

Written as DNA, the CDR3 is TGTGCCAGCAGCCCCCAGGGAAACACTGAAGCTTTCTTT. This translates into CASSPQGNTEAFF. The chain employs TRBV5-4 and TRBJ1-1; D may be TRBD1 (5 bases). The germline V gene encodes CDR1 SGHNT and CDR2 YYREEE (reference sequence). The CDR3 consists of 13 residues. Trimming pared 4 bases from V and 2 bases from J, leaving 9 bases between.

V gene TRBV5-6 combines with J gene TRBJ2-7; D might be TRBD2 (5 bases). This CDR3 comprises 14 residues. Trimming stripped 4 bases from V and 0 bases from J, with 11 bases between. Looked up from germline, CDR1 is SGHDT and CDR2 is YYEEEE. For the CDR3, the DNA is TGTGCCAGCAGCCGTGCGGGCCTCTCCTACGAGCAGTACTTC. Encoded protein: CASSRAGLSYEQYF. The full variable domain, its missing parts supplied by reference TRBV5-6 and TRBJ2-7, is DAGVTQSPTHLIKTRGQQVTLRCSPKSGHDTVSWYQQALGQGPQFIFQYYEEEERQRGNFPDRFSGHQFPNYSSELNVNALLLGDSALYLCASSRAGLSYEQYFGPGTRLTVT.

This chain uses TRBV12-2 with TRBJ1-5. TRBV12-2 is a documented pseudogene. This CDR3 comprises 18 residues. CDR3 sequence (DNA): TGTGCAAGTCGCCCACCCTCAGAGGGGGGGTATAGCAATCAGCCCCAGCATTTT. This encodes CASRPPSEGGYSNQPQHF.

The rearrangement uses TRBV5-1 and TRBJ2-2, with 9 positions matching TRBD2. V lost 0 bases and J lost 2; bases outside the gene matches: 2. The CDR3 is made up of 16 amino acids. CDR1 SGHRS and CDR2 YFSETQ come from the germline V gene. The CDR3 bases are TGCGCCAGCAGCTTGGCTAGCGGGATAAACACCGGGGAGCTGTTTTTT. This gives the protein CASSLASGINTGELFF.

This clone appeared a few times. The chain uses TRBV5-4 and TRBJ2-7, with 10 positions matching TRBD1. The CDR3 has 15 amino acids. Germline assignment: CDR1 SGHNT and CDR2 YYREEE (reference sequence). The ends lost 1 base at V and 2 bases at J; junction bases unmatched: 3. The chain's CDR3 is CASSLMGQGPYEQYF. CDR3 nucleotides: TGTGCCAGCAGCTTGATGGGACAGGGGCCCTACGAGCAGTACTTC.

The chain carries TRBV6-6 and TRBJ2-7; TRBD2 agrees at 8 bases. CDR3 length: 14 amino acids. The V segment lost 2 bases and the J segment 3 bases; nucleotides outside the gene matches: 3. Germline-derived CDR1 and CDR2 are MNHNY and SVGAGI (reference sequence). The CDR3, as DNA: TGTGCCAGCAGTTACGGCGGGGGGATCTACGAGCAGTACTTC. It encodes CASSYGGGIYEQYF.

The chain is built from TRBV9 and TRBJ2-7, with a possible D match to TRBD1 (5 bases). V was shortened by 6 bases and J by 13 bases, with 17 bases between the two germline ends. The CDR3 totals 11 residues. CDR1 and CDR2 from the germline V gene are SGDLS and YYNGEE. CDR3 DNA sequence: TGTGCCAGCAACCAACAGGTTCCTCGATACTTC. This gives the protein CASNQQVPRYF.

The chain recombines TRBV4-3 with TRBJ1-4; TRBD1 aligns across 10 bases. V was pared by 3 bases and J by 7 bases, with 2 bases of the junction left unmatched. CDR1 is LGHNA and CDR2 is YSLEER in the germline V gene. The CDR3 runs to 14 residues. The CDR3 bases are TGCGCCAGCAGCCAGGGGACAGGGGCTGAAAAACTGTTTTTT. It specifies CASSQGTGAEKLFF.

This chain links TRBV5-6 with TRBJ2-5, with 11 bases that match TRBD2. After removal of 3 bases from V and 3 bases from J, the junction contained 4 bases not matched to a gene. Germline CDR1 reads SGHDT; CDR2 reads YYEEEE. This CDR3 has 15 amino acids. This CDR3 reads CASSYGTSGKETQYF. The CDR3 bases are TGTGCCAGCAGCTACGGGACTAGCGGAAAAGAGACCCAGTACTTC.

This clone was picked up many times. The chain has TRBV18 and TRBJ1-6; TRBD1 aligns across 8 bases. This CDR3 comprises 15 residues. The V segment lost 5 bases and the J segment 6 bases; nucleotides outside the gene matches: 6. Germline V gene lookup returns CDR1 KGHSH and CDR2 LQKENI. The CDR3 loop is CASSGTGGSNSPLHF. The CDR3 DNA reads as TGTGCCAGCTCAGGAACAGGGGGTTCTAATTCACCCCTCCACTTT.

This clone was observed a few times. The chain uses TRBV19 and TRBJ1-6, with a weak D call TRBD1 (5 bases). Germline CDR1 and CDR2: LNHDA and SQIVND (reference sequence). V lost 5 bases to trimming and J lost 4 bases, with 12 bases between them. The CDR3 runs 15 residues. The CDR3: CASSLRRQYNSPLHF. In nucleotides, the CDR3 is TGTGCCAGTAGTCTAAGGAGACAGTATAATTCACCCCTCCACTTT.

The chain employs TRBV11-2 and TRBJ1-2, with TRBD1 as a possible D gene (5 bases). Trimming took off 5 bases at V and 4 bases at J, with 17 bases between the two ends. CDR3 length equals 15 residues. Germline CDR1 SGHAT, CDR2 FQNNGV. The CDR3 DNA reads TGTGCCAGCAGCCCCGAGGGGATGTGGCTCTATGGCTACACCTTC. Its protein is CASSPEGMWLYGYTF.

V usage is TRBV19 and J usage is TRBJ1-2, with 8 positions matching TRBD1. Trimming cost V 6 bases and J 4 bases; bases outside gene matches: 4. The CDR3 is 13 residues long. Looked up from germline, CDR1 is LNHDA and CDR2 is SQIVND (reference sequence). CDR3 coding DNA: TGTGCCAGTAGGGGGACAGGCTTCTATGGCTACACCTTC. It translates to CASRGTGFYGYTF.

This chain uses TRBV5-1 with TRBJ1-4; possible D gene TRBD1, 5 bases. Germline V gene sequence: CDR1 SGHRS, CDR2 YFSETQ. The CDR3 runs to 14 residues. Trimming left V 1 base short and J 6 bases short, with 10 bases between. The CDR3 here is CASSLRPGDEKLFF. The CDR3, as DNA: TGCGCCAGCAGCTTGCGGCCGGGGGATGAAAAACTGTTTTTT. Supplemented by reference TRBV5-1 and TRBJ1-4, the full variable domain reads KAGVTQTPRYLIKTRGQQVTLSCSPISGHRSVSWYQQTPGQGLQFLFEYFSETQRNKGNFPGRFSGRQFSNSRSEMNVSTLELGDSALYLCASSLRPGDEKLFFGSGTQLSVL.

This sequence joins TRBV15 and TRBJ1-2; D is ambiguous. CDR1 LNHNV and CDR2 YYDKDF come from the germline V gene (reference sequence). The ends were cut back, 1 base at V and 3 bases at J, with 15 bases in the middle. CDR3 size: 16 residues. CDR3: CATSRVGRGPHYGYTF. CDR3 DNA: TGTGCCACCAGCAGAGTAGGCAGAGGGCCGCACTATGGCTACACCTTC.

The V call is TRBV5-4, the J call TRBJ2-1; 7 bases match TRBD1. Trimming removed 4 bases from V and 7 bases from J; junction bases left unmatched: 8. The CDR3 consists of 14 residues. In germline, CDR1 is SGHNT, CDR2 YYREEE (reference sequence). The CDR3 nucleotides read TGTGCCAGCAGCCTCTGGGACAGAAGTAATGAGCAGTTCTTC. This gives the protein CASSLWDRSNEQFF.

This chain joins TRBV4-1 and TRBJ2-2; weak D call: TRBD1 (6 bases). Trimming took off 3 bases at V and 1 base at J, with 9 bases between the two ends. Germline assignment: CDR1 MGHRA and CDR2 YSYEKL. The CDR3 loop spans 15 amino acids. CDR3 DNA: TGCGCCAGCAGCCAGATGGGACAGAACACCGGGGAGCTGTTTTTT. Translation: CASSQMGQNTGELFF.

The chain carries TRBV19 and TRBJ1-6; TRBD1 matches 7 bases. CDR1 and CDR2 (germline): LNHDA, SQIVND (reference sequence). V trimming: 7 bases; J trimming: 7 bases; junction bases outside the gene matches: 13. The CDR3 contains 16 residues. CDR3 sequence reads: CASKRAPGTDNSPLHF. Here the CDR3 DNA reads TGTGCCAGTAAGAGAGCCCCGGGGACAGACAATTCACCCCTCCACTTT.

This clone was seen just once. The gene calls are TRBV11-2 and TRBJ2-7, with D possibly being TRBD1 (5 bases). Germline CDR1 reads SGHAT; CDR2 reads FQNNGV. The length of the CDR3 is 13 residues. The V and J ends lost 6 bases and 12 bases respectively, with 21 bases between them. CDR3 DNA: TGTGCCAGCAGTTTCCCGACAGCCCGCTACATGTACTTC. This codes for CASSFPTARYMYF. Combining the CDR3 with reference TRBV11-2 and TRBJ2-7 gives the whole variable domain EAGVAQSPRYKIIEKRQSVAFWCNPISGHATLYWYQQILGQGPKLLIQFQNNGVVDDSQLPKDRFSAERLKGVDSTLKIQPAKLEDSAVYLCASSFPTARYMYFGPGTRLTVT.

The V and J genes are TRBV2 and TRBJ2-2; TRBD2 might be the D (6 bases). Between the trimmed V and J ends, which lost 6 bases and 7 bases, there was a span of 9 bases. The V gene's germline CDR1 is SNHLY and CDR2 FYNNEI. CDR3 length: 12 amino acids. The CDR3 nucleotides read TGTGCCAGCAGCCCCGGGGGCGGGGAGCTGTTTTTT. The encoded protein is CASSPGGGELFF.

The V and J genes are TRBV11-2 and TRBJ1-2; perhaps TRBD1 as D (6 bases). The length of the CDR3 is 12 residues. V shed 5 bases and J shed 8 bases, with 12 bases lying between them. Per germline, CDR1 SGHAT and CDR2 FQNNGV. CDR3 amino acids: CASSPPDSGYTF. The CDR3 nucleotides read TGTGCCAGCAGCCCGCCGGACAGCGGCTACACCTTC.

This clone was observed a single time. V usage is TRBV27 and J usage is TRBJ2-1; D possibly corresponds to TRBD2 (6 bases). Deletions cut 6 bases from V and 8 bases from J, with 11 bases between. This CDR3 contains 12 residues. The germline gives CDR1 MNHEY, CDR2 SMNVEV (reference sequence). CDR3 region: CASSLTGDEQFF. As DNA, the CDR3 is TGTGCCAGCAGCCTTACGGGGGATGAGCAGTTCTTC.

V gene TRBV7-9 combines with J gene TRBJ2-1, with 11 bases aligning to TRBD2. V shed 6 bases and J 3 bases; nucleotides not matched to a gene: 7. This CDR3 comprises 16 residues. The germline CDR1 and CDR2 sequences are SEHNR and FQNEAQ (reference sequence). DNA for the CDR3: TGTGCCAGCAGGGCACCTACTAGCGGGGGCTACAATGAGCAGTTCTTC. Translated, it gives CASRAPTSGGYNEQFF.